This T cell receptor (beta chain) comes out of a study of T cell repertoires in cytomegalovirus infection. General study findings and limits: Public TCR beta family frequency separated CMV-and-HLA carriers, including in an independent cohort.

TCRdb re-called the reads through MiXCR, storing one row per CDR3 protein. The sample includes fewer than 250,000 distinct CDR3 sequences, roughly 12% of them seen just once. Between the trimmed V and J ends, which lost 5 bases and 5 bases, there was a span of 22 bases. Germline V CDR1 and CDR2: LNHDA, SQIVND (reference sequence). This CDR3 comprises 17 residues. This clonotype showed up just a few times. Its target is unknown. The clonotype originates from a human donor in good health (CMV status not recorded). Some clones in this sample may be carry-over from other donors' samples. The J gene is TRBJ1-5, the V gene TRBV19, with D possibly TRBD1 on 6 matching bases. The sequenced sample consisted of PBMCs. CDR3 region: CASSSDRTGGQDQPQHF. The CDR3 nucleotides are TGTGCCAGTAGTTCCGATCGGACGGGGGGACAAGATCAGCCCCAGCATTTT.